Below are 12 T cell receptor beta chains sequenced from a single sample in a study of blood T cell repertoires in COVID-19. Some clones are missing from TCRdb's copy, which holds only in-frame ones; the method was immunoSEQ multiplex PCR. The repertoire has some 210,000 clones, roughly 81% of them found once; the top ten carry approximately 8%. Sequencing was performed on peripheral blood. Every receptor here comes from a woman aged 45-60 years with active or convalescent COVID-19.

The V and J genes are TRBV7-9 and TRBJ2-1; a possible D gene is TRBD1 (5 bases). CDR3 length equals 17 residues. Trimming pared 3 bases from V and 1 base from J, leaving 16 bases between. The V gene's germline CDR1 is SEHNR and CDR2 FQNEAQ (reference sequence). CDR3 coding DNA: TGTGCCAGCAGCTTTGGATCTGGGCAGGGTTCCTACAATGAGCAGTTCTTC. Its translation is CASSFGSGQGSYNEQFF.

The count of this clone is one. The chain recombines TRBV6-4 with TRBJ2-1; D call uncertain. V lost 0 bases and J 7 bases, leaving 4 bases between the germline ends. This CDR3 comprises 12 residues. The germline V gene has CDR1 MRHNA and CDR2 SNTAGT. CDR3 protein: CASSDSLNEQFF. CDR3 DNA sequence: TGTGCCAGCAGTGACTCCTTGAATGAGCAGTTCTTC.

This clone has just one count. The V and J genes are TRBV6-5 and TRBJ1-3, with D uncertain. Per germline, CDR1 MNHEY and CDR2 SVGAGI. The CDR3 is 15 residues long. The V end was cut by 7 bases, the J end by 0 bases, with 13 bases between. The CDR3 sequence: CASKRGPSSGNTIYF. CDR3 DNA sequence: TGTGCCAGCAAAAGAGGGCCGAGCTCTGGAAACACCATATATTTT.

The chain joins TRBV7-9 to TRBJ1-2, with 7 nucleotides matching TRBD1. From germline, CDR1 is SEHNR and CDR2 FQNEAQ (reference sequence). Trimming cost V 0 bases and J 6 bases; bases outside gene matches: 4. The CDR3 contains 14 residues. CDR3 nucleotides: TGTGCCAGCAGCTTAGCCGGCAGGGGGGATGGCTACACCTTC. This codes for CASSLAGRGDGYTF.

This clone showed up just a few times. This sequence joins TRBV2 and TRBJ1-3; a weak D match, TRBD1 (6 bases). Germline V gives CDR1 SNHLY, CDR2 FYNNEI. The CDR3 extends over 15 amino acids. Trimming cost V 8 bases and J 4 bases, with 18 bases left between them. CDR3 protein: CASGRAGDRGNTIYF. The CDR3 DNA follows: TGTGCCAGCGGAAGAGCAGGGGATAGAGGAAACACCATATATTTT.

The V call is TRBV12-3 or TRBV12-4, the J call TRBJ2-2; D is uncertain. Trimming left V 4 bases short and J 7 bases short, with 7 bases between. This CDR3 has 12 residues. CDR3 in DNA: TGTGCCAGCAGTTCACTCCTCGGGGAGCTGTTTTTT. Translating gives CASSSLLGELFF.

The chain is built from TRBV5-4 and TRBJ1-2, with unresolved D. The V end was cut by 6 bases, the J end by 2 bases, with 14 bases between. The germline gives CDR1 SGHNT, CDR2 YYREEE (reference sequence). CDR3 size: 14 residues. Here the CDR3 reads CASNPDPGNYGYTF. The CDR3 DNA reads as TGTGCCAGCAACCCGGATCCGGGAAACTATGGCTACACCTTC.

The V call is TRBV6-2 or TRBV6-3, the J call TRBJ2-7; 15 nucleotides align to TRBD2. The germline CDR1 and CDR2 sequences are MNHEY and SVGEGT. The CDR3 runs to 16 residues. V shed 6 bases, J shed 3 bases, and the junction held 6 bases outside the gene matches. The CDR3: CASSPGLAGGSYEQYF. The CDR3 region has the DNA TGTGCCAGCAGCCCCGGACTAGCGGGGGGGAGCTACGAGCAGTACTTC.

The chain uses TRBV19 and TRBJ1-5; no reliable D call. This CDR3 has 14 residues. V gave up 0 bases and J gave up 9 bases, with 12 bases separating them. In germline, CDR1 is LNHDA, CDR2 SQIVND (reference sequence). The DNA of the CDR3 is TGTGCCAGTAGTATAGACCGCGGCGAGGGGCCCCAGCATTTT. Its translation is CASSIDRGEGPQHF.

This CDR3 reads CASSLSPAADTQYF. In DNA, the CDR3 is TGCGCCAGCAGCTTGTCTCCGGCGGCAGATACGCAGTATTTT. The V and J genes are TRBV5-1 and TRBJ2-3; D ambiguous. Germline V gene lookup returns CDR1 SGHRS and CDR2 YFSETQ. The CDR3 covers 14 residues. The V gene lost 1 base and the J gene lost 4 bases, with 10 bases spanning the gap.

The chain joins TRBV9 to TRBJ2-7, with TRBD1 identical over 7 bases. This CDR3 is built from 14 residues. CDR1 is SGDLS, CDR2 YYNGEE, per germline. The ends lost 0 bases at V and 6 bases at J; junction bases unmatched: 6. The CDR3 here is CASSVGDSRGEQYF. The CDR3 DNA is TGTGCCAGCAGCGTAGGGGACAGCCGCGGCGAGCAGTACTTC. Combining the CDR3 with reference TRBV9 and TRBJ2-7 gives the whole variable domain DSGVTQTPKHLITATGQRVTLRCSPRSGDLSVYWYQQSLDQGLQFLIQYYNGEERAKGNILERFSAQQFPDLHSELNLSSLELGDSALYFCASSVGDSRGEQYFGPGTRLTVT.

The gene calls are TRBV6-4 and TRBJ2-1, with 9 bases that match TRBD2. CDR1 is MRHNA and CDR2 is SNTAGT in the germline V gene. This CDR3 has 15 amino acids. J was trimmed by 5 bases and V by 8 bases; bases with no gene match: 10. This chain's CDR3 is CASQLFAGGHNEQFF. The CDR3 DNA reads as TGTGCCAGCCAGCTCTTTGCGGGGGGGCACAATGAGCAGTTCTTC.